Shown below are 5 T cell receptor beta chains from a single sample sequenced in a study of Ad26.COV2.S vaccination and SARS-CoV-2 variants. Data came from immunoSEQ multiplex PCR; TCRdb stores just in-frame clones and leaves some out. Counted here are about 350,000 clones, roughly 85% occurring once; the ten biggest clones make up about 3.5%. Treatment defined: approximately 18 received Ad26.COV2.S at low or high dose, single or two shots; roughly five received placebo; per-sample allocation not given. Material that was analyzed had been drawn on day 63 after the first vaccine or placebo injection. The sample here was peripheral blood, taken in a trial of Ad26.COV2.S vaccine versus placebo. These receptors all come from a person between 18 and 59 years old who received the Ad26.COV2.S COVID-19 vaccine or a placebo.

The chain links TRBV6-6 to TRBJ2-5, with 9 bases matching TRBD2. CDR1 is MNHNY and CDR2 is SVGAGI in the germline V gene (reference sequence). With 0 bases clipped from V and 1 base from J, the junction kept 3 bases outside the gene matches. The CDR3 is made up of 16 amino acids. The CDR3 region is CASSYSRGGIQETQYF. CDR3 DNA sequence: TGTGCCAGCAGTTACTCGCGGGGGGGGATCCAAGAGACCCAGTACTTC.

This clone was seen a single time. The chain is built from TRBV5-1 and TRBJ2-5; TRBD1 agrees at 10 bases. The CDR3 extends over 15 amino acids. Germline CDR1 and CDR2: SGHRS and YFSETQ. With V trimmed by 5 bases and J by 3 bases, 7 bases remained unmatched. CDR3 in DNA: TGCGCCAGCAGGGCCATAGGGACAGGGGAAGAGACCCAGTACTTC. This sequence encodes CASRAIGTGEETQYF.

The V gene is TRBV3-1 (or the pseudogene TRBV3-2), the J gene TRBJ1-2, with 8 bases matching TRBD1. V lost 5 bases, J lost 2 bases, and 1 base stayed unmatched. The CDR3 has 13 amino acids. CDR1 and CDR2 (germline): LGHDT, YNNKEL (reference sequence). The CDR3 spells CASSSGGNYGYTF. DNA for the CDR3: TGTGCCAGCAGCTCAGGGGGCAACTATGGCTACACCTTC.

The chain joins TRBV15 to TRBJ2-2, with unresolved D. Germline CDR1 and CDR2: LNHNV and YYDKDF (reference sequence). CDR3 length: 14 residues. V dropped 3 bases and J dropped 1 base, with 6 bases sitting between them. CDR3 bases: TGTGCCACCAGCAGCAGACGGAACACCGGGGAGCTGTTTTTT. As protein: CATSSRRNTGELFF.

The chain couples TRBV15 to TRBJ2-3; 11 nucleotides align to TRBD2. Trimming took 0 bases from V and 0 from J; bases not matched to a gene: 2. The germline gives CDR1 LNHNV, CDR2 YYDKDF (reference sequence). The CDR3 has 17 amino acids. CDR3 in amino acids: CATSRDLAGGSTDTQYF. The CDR3 DNA follows: TGTGCCACCAGCAGAGACCTAGCGGGGGGAAGCACAGATACGCAGTATTTT.